This T cell receptor (beta chain) comes out of a study of blood T cell repertoires in COVID-19. Germline-derived CDR1 and CDR2 are SGHRS and YFSETQ. V lost 1 base, J lost 4 bases, and 8 bases stayed unmatched. The length of the CDR3 is 16 residues. Method: immunoSEQ multiplex PCR; TCRdb's copy keeps in-frame clones and lacks some. This table holds 250,000 to 400,000 clones, 90% found once. In assigning cohorts, the study relied on participant-reported clinical history. The material sequenced was PBMCs or T cells enriched from blood (not recorded which). This chain joins TRBV5-1 and TRBJ1-2; TRBD1 matches 9 bases. The receptor was derived from a man between 60 and 70 years old who had recovered from COVID-19. CDR3: CASSLTTGGEFYGYTF. The DNA for the CDR3 is TGCGCCAGCAGCTTGACAACAGGGGGCGAATTCTATGGCTACACCTTC.